A selection of T cell receptor beta chains follows, all from one sample in a study of cytomegalovirus exposure and HLA in healthy donors. The table came from immunoSEQ multiplex PCR; TCRdb's copy has only in-frame clones and leaves some out. The repertoire holds about 90,000 clones, with around 85% as singletons. Sequences were obtained from PBMCs. The receptors come from a man aged 18 to 30 in good health and CMV-seronegative. Each CDR3 is given with its conserved first and last residue. The order of the fields is clone size, J gene, D gene, V gene, CDR3 protein, CDR3 DNA. A D gene is named only where the DNA matches it firmly. Not all rows give a size; the values are once, few, many and, for expanded clones, a class.

abundance: .; j_gene: TRBJ2-1; d_gene: TRBD2; v_gene: TRBV30; CDR3aa: CAWGTSAWDNEQFF; CDR3nt: TGTGCCTGGGGGACTAGCGCTTGGGACAATGAGCAGTTCTTC
abundance: .; j_gene: TRBJ2-1; d_gene: TRBD1; v_gene: TRBV10-2; CDR3aa: CASSDGRGKDEQFF; CDR3nt: TGCGCCAGCAGTGACGGCAGGGGGAAGGATGAGCAGTTCTTC
abundance: .; j_gene: TRBJ1-2; d_gene: TRBD1; v_gene: TRBV28; CDR3aa: CASRSGTGAYYGYTF; CDR3nt: TGTGCCAGCAGGTCCGGGACAGGGGCCTACTATGGCTACACCTTC
abundance: .; j_gene: TRBJ1-2; d_gene: TRBD1; v_gene: TRBV10-3; CDR3aa: CAIRDDRGQGSYGYTF; CDR3nt: TGTGCCATCAGGGACGACCGGGGACAGGGGTCCTATGGCTACACCTTC
abundance: once; j_gene: TRBJ2-1; d_gene: TRBD2; v_gene: TRBV9; CDR3aa: CASSVAHPRSLAPYNEQFF; CDR3nt: TGTGCCAGCAGCGTAGCTCACCCACGGTCACTAGCGCCCTACAATGAGCAGTTCTTC
abundance: few; j_gene: TRBJ1-1; d_gene: .; v_gene: TRBV19; CDR3aa: CASSIQGLGTEAFF; CDR3nt: TGTGCCAGTAGTATCCAGGGATTAGGCACTGAAGCTTTCTTT
abundance: .; j_gene: TRBJ1-6; d_gene: TRBD1; v_gene: TRBV10-3; CDR3aa: CAVRTGGYNSPLHF; CDR3nt: TGTGCCGTAAGGACAGGAGGCTATAATTCACCCCTCCACTTT
abundance: .; j_gene: TRBJ2-1; d_gene: TRBD2; v_gene: TRBV6-5; CDR3aa: CASTVAGGDYNEQFF; CDR3nt: TGTGCCAGCACCGTAGCGGGAGGGGACTACAATGAGCAGTTCTTC
abundance: .; j_gene: TRBJ2-7; d_gene: .; v_gene: TRBV29-1; CDR3aa: CSVEDTSEQYF; CDR3nt: TGCAGCGTTGAAGATACCAGCGAGCAGTACTTC
abundance: .; j_gene: TRBJ2-5; d_gene: TRBD2; v_gene: TRBV6-1; CDR3aa: CASVTREGRWETQYF; CDR3nt: TGTGCCAGCGTAACTCGGGAGGGCCGATGGGAGACCCAGTACTTC
abundance: .; j_gene: TRBJ2-1; d_gene: .; v_gene: TRBV13; CDR3aa: CASSPPAAYNEQFF; CDR3nt: TGTGCCAGCAGCCCCCCCGCGGCCTACAATGAGCAGTTCTTC
abundance: .; j_gene: TRBJ2-2; d_gene: .; v_gene: TRBV25-1; CDR3aa: CASSVAGTGELFF; CDR3nt: TGTGCCAGCAGTGTAGCCGGCACCGGGGAGCTGTTTTTT